This T cell receptor beta chain was profiled in a study of blood T cell repertoires in COVID-19. Study-level information: T cells, B-cell-depleted T cells, or PBMCs supplied cDNA or gDNA.

TCRdb keeps only in-frame clones here, not all; method: immunoSEQ multiplex PCR. The sample lists some 520,000 clones; nearly 90% were seen once. V was cut by 4 bases and J by 6 bases, with 16 bases left in between. Per germline, CDR1 LGHDT and CDR2 YNNKEL (reference sequence). The CDR3 contains 14 residues. This TCR derives from a man aged 18 to 35 with COVID-19, enrolled during active disease. The chain is built from TRBV3-1 (or the pseudogene TRBV3-2) and TRBJ2-7; TRBD1 is a possible D gene (6 bases). The sequenced sample consisted of peripheral blood. CDR3 residues: CASSRGGNGGEQYF. The CDR3 region has the DNA TGTGCCAGCAGCCGAGGGGGAAATGGAGGCGAGCAGTACTTC.